The source of this T cell receptor beta chain is a study of molecular identifiers for immune sequencing clone quantification. For naive CD8 T cells, sorting used the CD8+CD4-CCR7+CD45RA+ phenotype. This clonotype came up a few times. Its antigen is currently unknown. Trimming removed 1 base from V and 4 bases from J, with 7 bases in between. CDR1 is SEHNR and CDR2 is FQNEAQ in the germline V gene (reference sequence). The CDR3 runs to 14 residues. Previously published methods and listed TCR primers were used for the bulk TCR libraries. TCRdb redid the calling of the PCR reads with MiXCR, one entry per CDR3 protein. The sample lists more than 450,000 distinct CDR3 sequences; around 23% were seen once. The study, taken as a whole, reports: Whereas clones above 20 RNA copies held under 1% of naive-cell molecules, they held over 98% of effector molecules. Researchers reportedly could pick up spiked Jurkat TCR RNA from one cell mixed into about a million naive cells.

The specimen was naive CD8+ T cells from blood, with Jurkat cell RNA spiked in. As to subset: FACS-sorted CD8+CD4-CCR7+CD45RA+ naive T cells. The chain has TRBV7-9 and TRBJ1-4, with D uncertain. The sequence was obtained from a human donor in good health. Some libraries in this study had Jurkat cell RNA spiked in. The CDR3 is CASSLGGFNEKLFF. The CDR3 nucleotides read TGTGCCAGCAGCTTAGGTGGATTTAATGAAAAACTGTTTTTT.